This TCR beta chain was identified in a study of blood T cell repertoires in COVID-19. At the level of the study: Both acute and convalescent COVID-19 samples were obtained from the United States, Italy and Spain. T cells, B-cell-depleted T cells, or PBMCs provided the cDNA or gDNA that served as material.

Authors' analysis steps: The assay estimated nucleated cells by amplifying reference gene primers. TCRdb's copy holds only in-frame clones and misses some; the assay was immunoSEQ multiplex PCR. The V and J calls and clone size are taken from that table; D and trimming were inferred from the DNA. The data hold 80,000 to 90,000 clones, with 75% to 90% observed a single time. The sequenced material came from peripheral blood. This clonotype originated in an older man with active or convalescent COVID-19.

Here the CDR3 reads CASSPGMTSGRRETQYF. DNA for the CDR3: TGTGCCAGCAGTCCAGGGATGACTAGCGGGAGACGGGAGACCCAGTACTTC. This chain joins TRBV7-9 and TRBJ2-5, with 12 bases that match TRBD2. V shed 6 bases and J 5 bases; nucleotides not matched to a gene: 13. The germline V gene encodes CDR1 SEHNR and CDR2 FQNEAQ (reference sequence). CDR3 length: 17 amino acids.